This section outlines one T cell receptor (beta chain) sequence together with its context. Antigen: not known. The data are from a study of T cells in Graves' hyperthyroidism and ophthalmopathy. Study conclusions and caveats: In validation, the model predicted ophthalmopathy. These predictions came a median 6.5 months before onset. Expanded thyroid clonotypes (above 0.001) were mostly also found in blood.

Amplification yielded TCR beta CDR3 regions, with RNA transcripts as the source. With the HTBI primer set, the TCR CDR3 went through a first round of RT-PCR. Each CDR3 protein is one row after TCRdb ran MiXCR on the multiplex PCR reads. This table has over 500,000 distinct CDR3 sequences, roughly a sixth appearing once. Sequencing was done on a sample of blood. The sequence was obtained from a woman in her twenties or thirties with Graves' ophthalmopathy.

Written as DNA, the CDR3 is TGTGCCAGCAGTCCACCGGGACAGGGGCCGACCGGGGAGCTGTTTTTT. It codes for CASSPPGQGPTGELFF. The rearrangement joins TRBV28 to TRBJ2-2, with TRBD1 matching over 10 bases. The CDR3 sequence is 16 residues long. The J segment lost 5 bases and the V segment lost 5 bases, leaving 8 bases of the junction unmatched. The germline V gene encodes CDR1 MDHEN and CDR2 SYDVKM.